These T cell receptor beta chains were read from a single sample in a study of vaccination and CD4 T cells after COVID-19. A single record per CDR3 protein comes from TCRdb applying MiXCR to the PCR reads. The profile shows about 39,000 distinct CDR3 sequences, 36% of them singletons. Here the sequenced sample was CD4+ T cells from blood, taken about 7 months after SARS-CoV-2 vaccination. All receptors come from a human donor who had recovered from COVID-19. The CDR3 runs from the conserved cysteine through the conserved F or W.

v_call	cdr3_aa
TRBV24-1	CATSSGTSEIQPQHF
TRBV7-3	CASSLIPGLAGGPTGELFF
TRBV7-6	CASSPGQGRDTIYF
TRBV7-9	CASSSGLGSTDTQYF
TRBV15	CATSRDRLDQETQYF
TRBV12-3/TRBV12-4	CASSVARTANYGYTF
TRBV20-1	CSARDRPSGSVVYEQYF
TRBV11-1	CASSLLQGSGEQYF
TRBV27	CASSTSRTSARANTQYF
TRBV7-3	CASSLSGDSGETQYF
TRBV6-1	CASSAGLIPIEQYF
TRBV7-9	CASSFGVQYF
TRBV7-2	CASSLSMLRTGELFF
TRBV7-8	CASSLVAGGSEQYF
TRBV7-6	CASSSGQGPSYEQYF
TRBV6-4	CASSQEGDSGANVLTF
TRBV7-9	CASSYRSGFYEQYF
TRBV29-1	CSVASEGNIQYF
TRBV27	CASSLSWAGELFF
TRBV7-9	CASSLAGGVGNEQYF
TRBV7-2	CASSFFSREDYEQYF
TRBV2	CASRIGTFSNQPQHF
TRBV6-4	CASSEPAGGTDTQYF
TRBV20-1	CSARDRRTSYEQYF
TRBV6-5	CASSYPGLGEQYF
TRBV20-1	CSSTPDTGGSPDTQYF
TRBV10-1	CASSEAGNTEAFF
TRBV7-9	CASSSDRGPVGQQYF
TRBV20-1	CSARQGSSYEQYF
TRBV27	CASSPFRGGADTQYF
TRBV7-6	CASSQTQQETQYF
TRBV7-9	CASTVADTTIYF
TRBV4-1	CASSRTVTGANVLTF
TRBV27	CASSLGGYGNQPQHF
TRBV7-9	CASSIREPGYNEQFF
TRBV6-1	CASGQLYEQYF
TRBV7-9	CASSQFGTGISYEQYF
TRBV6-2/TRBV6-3	CASTTGGRNTGELFF
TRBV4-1	CASSQEAVAVGSPLHF
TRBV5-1	CASSLGVTNYGYTF
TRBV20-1	CSARGETQYF
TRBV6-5	CASSSGLAGGDEQFF
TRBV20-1	CGGVRSETQYF
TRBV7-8	CASSARGSYNTGELFF
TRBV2	CASSVLRNNEQFF
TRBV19	CASSIGGGREGVYGYTF
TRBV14	CASSQVQDGELFF
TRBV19	CASSPGRDNSPLHF
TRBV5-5	CASSLLGTNTEAFF
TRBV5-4	CASSKWDSLEESPLHF
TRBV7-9	CASGGMLTDTQYF
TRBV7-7	CASSPRLAGDTGELFF
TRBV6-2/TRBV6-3	CATDGIYEQYF
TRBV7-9	CASSSGTSGHYEQYF
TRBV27	CASSFAVGGRETQYF
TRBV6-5	CASSSPGAETQYF
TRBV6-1	CASSEQRGTGELFF
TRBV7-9	CASSPDVGPDQPQHF
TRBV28	CASSRTVGYTF